The next 19 T cell receptor beta chains were all read from a single sample in a study of HIV-infected patients and healthy controls. cDNA was made from approximately 0.55 ug RNA using alpha and beta constant primers. Each of the alpha and beta chains got its own library through chain-specific third strand synthesis with indices. From the 5' RACE reads, TCRdb called clonotypes with MiXCR, one entry per CDR3 protein. The repertoire holds nearly 25,000 distinct CDR3 sequences, with roughly 8.7% as singletons. Whole blood was used without fractionation, so all unsorted peripheral T cells were included. Sequenced input: blood. Source of these receptors: an adult in good health.

This clonotype was seen repeatedly, ten times or more. The V call is TRBV19, the J call TRBJ1-1, with a tentative D call TRBD1 (6 bases). This CDR3 has 14 residues. Germline V CDR1 and CDR2: LNHDA, SQIVND (reference sequence). V was trimmed by 3 bases and J by 6 bases, leaving 14 bases between them. In DNA form, the CDR3 reads TGTGCCAGTAGTATGCAGGGGCTGGTCCCTGAAGCTTTCTTT. This translates into CASSMQGLVPEAFF.

This clonotype is labeled medium-sized. The V and J genes are TRBV4-2 and TRBJ2-5; D perhaps matches TRBD2 (5 bases). V lost 0 bases and J lost 5, with 10 bases in between. This CDR3 contains 14 residues. CDR1 and CDR2 from the germline V gene are LGHNA and YNFKEQ. The DNA for the CDR3 is TGTGCCAGCAGCCAAGACTGGACTGGGGAGACCCAGTACTTC. Its protein product is CASSQDWTGETQYF.

This clonotype has a count of ten or more. The chain combines TRBV6-6 with TRBJ1-2; TRBD1 matches at 10 bases. The junction had 3 bases not matched to a gene; V was cut back by 5 bases and J by 3 bases. Germline V lookup: CDR1 MNHNY, CDR2 SVGAGI (reference sequence). This CDR3 has 14 residues. The CDR3 sequence: CASSKGTGDYGYTF. The DNA of the CDR3 is TGTGCCAGCAGTAAAGGGACAGGGGACTATGGCTACACCTTC.

The CDR3 DNA is TGTGCCAGCAGTCCAGGGGGGCACGGGGAGACCCAGTACTTC. Translated, it gives CASSPGGHGETQYF. The V and J genes are TRBV28 and TRBJ2-5; D possibly corresponds to TRBD1 (7 bases). Between the trimmed V and J ends, which lost 5 bases and 5 bases, there was a span of 15 bases. The CDR3 runs to 14 residues. The germline V gene has CDR1 MDHEN and CDR2 SYDVKM.

By sample share, this clonotype is medium-sized. CDR3 nucleotides: TGTGCTAGTGGTTGGGGGACAGGGGGCTACGAGCAGTACTTC. Protein sequence: CASGWGTGGYEQYF. This chain connects TRBV12-5 to TRBJ2-7; 11 nucleotides line up with TRBD1. The V gene end was trimmed by 4 bases and the J gene end by 3 bases; junction bases not matched to a gene: 2. Germline assignment: CDR1 LGHNT and CDR2 FRNRAP. CDR3 length: 14 amino acids.

This clonotype was counted ten times or more. J is TRBJ1-1 and V is TRBV5-1; D ambiguous. The CDR3 spans 15 residues. The germline gives CDR1 SGHRS, CDR2 YFSETQ. The V end lost 0 bases, the J end lost 4 bases, and 13 bases lay between the germline ends. CDR3 sequence (DNA): TGCGCCAGCAGCTTGGGTCCGAGGGAGGTCACTGAAGCTTTCTTT. As protein: CASSLGPREVTEAFF.

This clonotype was detected a few times. The chain is built from TRBV5-1 and TRBJ1-1, with D possibly matching TRBD1 (5 bases). With 4 bases removed from V and 5 bases from J, the gap between germline ends came to 21 bases. Germline V lookup: CDR1 SGHRS, CDR2 YFSETQ. The CDR3 is made up of 16 amino acids. The CDR3 is CASSHLGPSGRTEAFF. CDR3 nucleotide sequence: TGCGCCAGCAGCCACCTGGGACCAAGCGGAAGAACTGAAGCTTTCTTT.

The rearrangement uses TRBV5-1 and TRBJ2-3; 10 nucleotides match TRBD1. The V and J ends lost 0 bases and 4 bases, in that order; junction bases with no gene match: 5. The V gene's germline CDR1 is SGHRS and CDR2 YFSETQ. CDR3 size: 16 residues. The CDR3 nucleotides are TGCGCCAGCAGCTTGGCGACAGGGGGCAGGTCAGATACGCAGTATTTT. Amino acid sequence: CASSLATGGRSDTQYF.

This clonotype was observed at least ten times. The chain is built from TRBV11-2 and TRBJ1-2; D call uncertain. Germline V lookup: CDR1 SGHAT, CDR2 FQNNGV. There are 12 residues in the CDR3. Trimming cost V 6 bases and J 1 base, with 6 bases left between them. The CDR3 sequence: CASSPDNYGYTF. Here the CDR3 DNA reads TGTGCCAGCAGTCCAGATAACTATGGCTACACCTTC.

The table lists this clonotype with many counts. J is TRBJ1-2 and V is TRBV7-2; D remains unclear. Trimming took 1 base from V and 5 from J, leaving 5 bases between them. This CDR3 is built from 12 residues. Per germline, CDR1 SGHTA and CDR2 FQGNSA. CDR3 in DNA: TGTGCCAGCAGCTTAGGTGTTTATGGCTACACCTTC. It translates to CASSLGVYGYTF.

At least ten counts were recorded for this clonotype. V and J are TRBV6-5 and TRBJ2-7; no clear D gene. CDR1 is MNHEY and CDR2 is SVGAGI in the germline V gene. The CDR3 is 12 residues long. V was shortened by 2 bases and J by 5 bases, with 7 bases between the two germline ends. CDR3 loop: CASSYKGDEQYF. The CDR3 DNA reads TGTGCCAGCAGTTACAAGGGCGACGAGCAGTACTTC.

This clonotype was counted ten times or more. This chain links TRBV6-6 with TRBJ1-1; D might be TRBD1 (5 bases). This CDR3 has 13 residues. V lost 2 bases and J 4 bases, leaving 8 bases between the germline ends. The germline V gene encodes CDR1 MNHNY and CDR2 SVGAGI (reference sequence). CDR3 residues: CASSYGGGTEAFF. CDR3 DNA sequence: TGTGCCAGCAGTTACGGGGGAGGCACTGAAGCTTTCTTT.

The table lists this clonotype with many counts. This chain uses TRBV7-8 with TRBJ2-1; D is undetermined. The CDR3 has 12 amino acids. Germline CDR1 SGHVS, CDR2 FQNEAQ. Between the trimmed V and J ends, which lost 1 base and 5 bases, there was a span of 3 bases. The CDR3 DNA is TGTGCCAGCAGCTTAGTACACAATGAGCAGTTCTTC. It specifies CASSLVHNEQFF.

This clonotype was detected only a few times. The chain recombines TRBV18 with TRBJ2-6, with D perhaps matching TRBD1 or TRBD2 (5 bases each). Trimming cost V 3 bases and J 4 bases, with 13 bases left between them. This CDR3 comprises 16 residues. Germline V CDR1 and CDR2: KGHSH, LQKENI. The CDR3 reads CASSPLQGAGANVLTF. The CDR3 DNA follows: TGTGCCAGCTCACCCCTCCAGGGAGCCGGGGCCAACGTCCTGACTTTC.

This clonotype was counted between two and nine times. This chain uses TRBV20-1 with TRBJ1-1, with a tentative D call TRBD1 (6 bases). Germline V lookup: CDR1 DFQATT, CDR2 SNEGSKA (reference sequence). This CDR3 is 14 amino acids long. V gave up 0 bases and J gave up 7 bases, with 15 bases separating them. CDR3 residues: CSARDARGVLEAFF. CDR3 coding DNA: TGCAGTGCTAGAGATGCCAGGGGAGTCCTTGAAGCTTTCTTT.

This clonotype has ten or more counts. This chain joins TRBV12-3 or TRBV12-4 and TRBJ2-2; 8 bases align to TRBD2. The CDR3 has 15 amino acids. Germline trimming cut 5 bases from V and 6 bases from J; bases unmatched to any gene: 8. CDR3: CASSPRSGGSGELFF. Here the CDR3 DNA reads TGTGCCAGCAGTCCCCGGAGCGGGGGTTCCGGGGAGCTGTTTTTT.

This clonotype has more than one count but fewer than ten. The V and J genes are TRBV3-1 and TRBJ2-7; D might be TRBD1 or TRBD2, each matching 5 bases. The CDR3 covers 14 residues. Trimming removed 4 bases from V and 4 bases from J, with 14 bases in between. The germline V gene has CDR1 LGHDT and CDR2 YNNKEL (reference sequence). This CDR3 reads CASSLGPREYEQYF. DNA of the CDR3: TGTGCCAGCAGCCTCGGGCCCAGGGAGTACGAGCAGTACTTC.

The rearrangement joins TRBV5-4 to TRBJ1-4; 9 nucleotides match TRBD1. V shed 4 bases and J 6 bases; nucleotides not matched to a gene: 4. The CDR3 contains 14 residues. Per germline, CDR1 SGHNT and CDR2 YYREEE (reference sequence). The CDR3 DNA reads as TGTGCCAGCAGCAGGGACAGGGAGGATGAAAAACTGTTTTTT. Protein: CASSRDREDEKLFF.

As DNA, the CDR3 is TGTGCCAGCAGTGACCGCGGGAGCTACGAGCAGTACTTC. Its translation is CASSDRGSYEQYF. This chain joins TRBV25-1 and TRBJ2-7, with 7 bases aligning to TRBD2. Germline trimming cut 3 bases from V and 3 bases from J; bases unmatched to any gene: 2. CDR1 is MGHDK, CDR2 SYGVNS, per germline. This CDR3 comprises 13 residues.